These 10 T cell receptor beta chains share one sample of origin, sequenced in a study of graft-versus-host responses after intestinal transplantation. Their antigens remain unidentified. Clones were sequenced by immunoSEQ multiplex PCR, and TCRdb holds only the in-frame ones, with some missing. The data contain 90,000 to 95,000 clones, 85% to 95% of them seen just once; the ten biggest clones take up over 0.45%. This sample comprised unstimulated CD8+ T cells sorted from spleen or lymph node cells, obtained before intestinal transplant. The source of these receptors is a human donor who received an intestinal transplant.

V is TRBV6-5 and J is TRBJ1-1, with 7 bases matching TRBD1. From germline, CDR1 is MNHEY and CDR2 SVGAGI. The J segment lost 7 bases and the V segment lost 5 bases, leaving 13 bases of the junction unmatched. The CDR3 contains 15 residues. CDR3 residues: CASSPDEGAGNEAFF. The CDR3 DNA reads as TGTGCCAGCAGTCCCGATGAGGGGGCTGGTAATGAAGCTTTCTTT.

This clone has just one count. The chain joins TRBV5-4 to TRBJ2-2, with 15 bases lining up with TRBD2. The CDR3 extends over 20 amino acids. The junction had 9 bases not matched to a gene; V was cut back by 0 bases and J by 3 bases. Germline lookup yields CDR1 SGHNT and CDR2 YYREEE (reference sequence). The CDR3 region has the DNA TGTGCCAGCAGCTTGGCCACGGGACTAGCGGGAGGAGGGGACACCGGGGAGCTGTTTTTT. This translates into CASSLATGLAGGGDTGELFF.

The chain recombines TRBV28 with TRBJ2-1; TRBD2 aligns across 7 bases. V shed 6 bases and J 0 bases; nucleotides not matched to a gene: 2. The length of the CDR3 is 14 residues. Per germline, CDR1 MDHEN and CDR2 SYDVKM. The CDR3 loop is CASRASGSYNEQFF. CDR3 DNA sequence: TGTGCCAGCAGGGCTAGCGGCTCCTACAATGAGCAGTTCTTC.

This clone was recorded a few times. This chain connects TRBV19 to TRBJ1-3; TRBD1 is a possible D gene (5 bases). This CDR3 region has 14 residues. V was trimmed by 1 base and J by 8 bases, leaving 12 bases between them. Germline V CDR1 and CDR2: LNHDA, SQIVND (reference sequence). This chain's CDR3 is CASSIGRGTDTIYF. The DNA of the CDR3 is TGTGCCAGTAGTATAGGACGCGGGACGGACACCATATATTTT.

The V call is TRBV11-2, the J call TRBJ1-4, with D possibly matching TRBD1 (6 bases). Germline CDR1 reads SGHAT; CDR2 reads FQNNGV. V was pared by 5 bases and J by 5 bases, with 24 bases between. This CDR3 comprises 18 residues. The CDR3, as DNA: TGTGCCAGCAGCCCGGGGGGAGGACAGCCGTCTGAAAATGAAAAACTGTTTTTT. Residues: CASSPGGGQPSENEKLFF.

The chain couples TRBV14 to TRBJ1-5, with 8 positions matching TRBD1. CDR1 and CDR2 (germline): SGHDN, FVKESK. J gave up 3 bases and V 5 bases, and 12 bases lay outside the gene matches. The CDR3 is made up of 17 amino acids. The CDR3 reads CASSWDRSVVDNQPQHF. CDR3 nucleotides: TGTGCCAGCAGCTGGGACAGGTCAGTAGTGGACAATCAGCCCCAGCATTTT.

The V call is TRBV12-5, the J call TRBJ1-2; weak D call: TRBD1 (6 bases). V dropped 0 bases and J dropped 4 bases, with 12 bases sitting between them. This CDR3 has 15 residues. Germline V lookup: CDR1 LGHNT, CDR2 FRNRAP. The CDR3 loop reads CASGLVDRDTYGYTF. For the CDR3, the DNA is TGTGCTAGTGGTTTGGTCGACCGGGACACCTATGGCTACACCTTC.

The chain has TRBV14 and TRBJ2-2; D may be TRBD2 (5 bases). V was trimmed by 1 base and J by 3 bases, leaving 12 bases between them. The germline CDR1 and CDR2 sequences are SGHDN and FVKESK. The length of the CDR3 is 16 residues. CDR3 nucleotide sequence: TGTGCCAGCAGCCAAGTAGGCGGGTATGACACCGGGGAGCTGTTTTTT. Residues: CASSQVGGYDTGELFF.

V usage is TRBV4-2 and J usage is TRBJ2-2; D possibly corresponds to TRBD1 (6 bases). With 0 bases removed from V and 4 bases from J, the gap between germline ends came to 21 bases. Germline CDR1 reads LGHNA; CDR2 reads YNFKEQ. The CDR3 length is 19 residues. CDR3 bases: TGTGCCAGCAGCCAAGACAATTCCCCCCTGGACAGTAGCACCGGGGAGCTGTTTTTT. It encodes CASSQDNSPLDSSTGELFF.

This chain connects TRBV27 to TRBJ2-5; 8 bases are shared with TRBD1. This CDR3 has 15 residues. Germline V gene data show CDR1 as MNHEY and CDR2 as SMNVEV (reference sequence). V gave up 5 bases and J gave up 9 bases; unmatched junction bases: 14. CDR3 DNA sequence: TGTGCCAGCAGTCCCTCAGGGGGCGGCCTAGGGTCCCAGTACTTC. It is translated as CASSPSGGGLGSQYF.